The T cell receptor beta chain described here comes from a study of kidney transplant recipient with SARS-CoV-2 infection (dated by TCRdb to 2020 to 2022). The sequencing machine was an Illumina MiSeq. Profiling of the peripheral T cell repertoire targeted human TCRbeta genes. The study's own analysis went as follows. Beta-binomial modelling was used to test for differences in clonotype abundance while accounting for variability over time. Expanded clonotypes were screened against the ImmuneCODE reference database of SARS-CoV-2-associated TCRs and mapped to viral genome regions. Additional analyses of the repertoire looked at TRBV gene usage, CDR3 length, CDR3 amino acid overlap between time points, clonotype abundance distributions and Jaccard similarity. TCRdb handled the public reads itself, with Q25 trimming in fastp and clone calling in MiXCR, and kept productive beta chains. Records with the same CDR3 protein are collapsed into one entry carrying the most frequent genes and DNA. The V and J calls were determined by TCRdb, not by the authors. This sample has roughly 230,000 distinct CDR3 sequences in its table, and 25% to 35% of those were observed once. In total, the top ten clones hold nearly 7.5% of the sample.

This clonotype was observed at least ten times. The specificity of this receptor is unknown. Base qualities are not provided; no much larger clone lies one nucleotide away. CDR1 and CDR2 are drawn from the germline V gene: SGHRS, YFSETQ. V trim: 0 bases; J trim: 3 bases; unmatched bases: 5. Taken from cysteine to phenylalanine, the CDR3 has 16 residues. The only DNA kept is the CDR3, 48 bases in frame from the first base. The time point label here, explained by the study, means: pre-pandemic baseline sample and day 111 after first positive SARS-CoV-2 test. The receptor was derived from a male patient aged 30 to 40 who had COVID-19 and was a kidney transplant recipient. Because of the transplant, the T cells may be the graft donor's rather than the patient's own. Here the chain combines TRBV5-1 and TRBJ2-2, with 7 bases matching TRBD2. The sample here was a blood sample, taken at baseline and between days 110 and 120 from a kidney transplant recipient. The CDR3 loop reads CASSLGTAGHTGELFF. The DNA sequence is TGCGCCAGCAGCTTGGGAACAGCGGGGCACACCGGGGAGCTGTTTTTT.